A selection of T cell receptor beta chains follows, all from one sample in a study of neoadjuvant anti-PD-1 for oral cavity cancer. The protocol was immunoSEQ multiplex PCR, while the TCRdb copy is restricted to in-frame clones and leaves out a portion. The table shows about 42,000 clones, with approximately 80% occurring only once. Sequenced material: PBMCs, taken after nivolumab (anti-PD-1) treatment. These receptors were collected from a person between 35 and 79 years old with oral cavity squamous cell carcinoma. The CDR3 runs from the conserved cysteine through the conserved F or W. Fields, in order: V gene, CDR3 length, CDR3 protein.

TRBV6-5,14,CASREAGAYNEQFF
TRBV6-5,12,CASSSRYDTQYF
TRBV6-1,11,CASSVFYEQFF
TRBV7-2,13,CASRTGLNTEAFF
TRBV5-1,14,CASSSGGGRNEQYF
TRBV7-2,15,CASSPGRNSYNEQFF
TRBV2,14,CASSERAGSSPLHF
TRBV6-1,15,CASRPYDRDGNGYTF
TRBV7-2,18,CASSLGASGGFRTGELFF
TRBV7-9,14,CASSSTGGNEKLFF
TRBV7-8,15,CASSLRQNSNQPQHF
TRBV7-9,14,CASSPGLPGETQYF
TRBV19,18,CASSSQGRGRIYGNTIYF
TRBV29-1,15,CSVAGTGLRTGELFF
TRBV29-1,17,CSVPLAGGPRGIDTQYF
TRBV5-1,15,CASSLTIGTLYEQYF